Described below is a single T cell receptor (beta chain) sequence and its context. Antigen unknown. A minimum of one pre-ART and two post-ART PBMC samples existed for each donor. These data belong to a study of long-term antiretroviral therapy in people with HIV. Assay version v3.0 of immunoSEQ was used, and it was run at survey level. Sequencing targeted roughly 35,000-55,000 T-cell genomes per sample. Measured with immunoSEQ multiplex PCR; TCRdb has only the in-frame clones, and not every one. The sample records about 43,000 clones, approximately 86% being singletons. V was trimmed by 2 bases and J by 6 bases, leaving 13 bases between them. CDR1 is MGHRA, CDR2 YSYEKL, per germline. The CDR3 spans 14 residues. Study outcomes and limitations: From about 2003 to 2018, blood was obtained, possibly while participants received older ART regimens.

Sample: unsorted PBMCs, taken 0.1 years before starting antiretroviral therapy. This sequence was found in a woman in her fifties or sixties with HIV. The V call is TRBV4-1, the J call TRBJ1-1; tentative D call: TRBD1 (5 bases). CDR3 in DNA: TGCGCCAGCAGCCAACAGGGCCCGAGGGCTGAAGCTTTCTTT. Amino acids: CASSQQGPRAEAFF.